Listed here are 8 T cell receptor beta chains from one sample, sequenced in a study of blood T cell repertoires in COVID-19 (dated by TCRdb to 2019 to 2021). The library was prepared using the immunoSEQ multiplex PCR assay. TCRdb carries this immuneACCESS record with in-frame sequences only. Its versions omit some clonotypes, under half of them owing to an unresolved V gene in the studies checked, with the rest unexplained. The sample data list a few hundred thousand clones, and approximately 91% of these were observed just once. The ten largest clonotypes hold roughly 0.86% of the sample. The sequencing sample was made of PBMCs or T cells enriched from blood (not recorded which). The source is a woman aged 35 to 49 who had been exposed to COVID-19.

The chain couples TRBV29-1 to TRBJ1-2; weak D call: TRBD1 (6 bases). Germline lookup yields CDR1 SQVTM and CDR2 ANQGSEA. Trimming left V 8 bases short and J 7 bases short, with 17 bases between. The CDR3 runs 12 residues. CDR3 sequence reads: CSHLGGGCGYTF. CDR3 sequence (DNA): TGCAGCCACTTGGGGGGGGGCTGTGGCTACACCTTC.

Concerning this clone itself: This CDR3 is also generated by other DNA sequences in the sample. The genes are TRBV24-1 and TRBJ2-1, with TRBD2 matching 12 bases. This CDR3 has 16 residues. Germline trimming cut 2 bases from V and 7 bases from J; bases unmatched to any gene: 5. Germline loops: CDR1 KGHDR, CDR2 SFDVKD. CDR3 bases: TGTGCCACCAGTGATTCTCTAGCGGGGGGGAGAAATGAGCAGTTCTTC. It specifies CATSDSLAGGRNEQFF.

The J gene is TRBJ1-4, the V gene TRBV27, with TRBD1 matching 7 bases. The CDR3 sequence is 14 residues long. Germline V gene sequence: CDR1 MNHEY, CDR2 SMNVEV (reference sequence). The J segment lost 8 bases and the V segment lost 3 bases, leaving 6 bases of the junction unmatched. CDR3 DNA sequence: TGTGCCAGCAGTTTTTGGGACAGACCCGAAAAACTGTTTTTT. This translates into CASSFWDRPEKLFF.

The V call is TRBV30, the J call TRBJ1-1; the D gene is possibly TRBD1 (6 bases). Between the trimmed V and J ends, which lost 5 bases and 1 base, there was a span of 17 bases. Per the germline V gene, CDR1 is GTSNPN and CDR2 is SVGIG (reference sequence). The CDR3 has 15 residues. CDR3 DNA: TGTGCCTGGTCGAAGGTGGGCAGGGGGAACACTGAAGCTTTCTTT. Translated, it gives CAWSKVGRGNTEAFF.

The chain joins TRBV3-1 (or the pseudogene TRBV3-2) to TRBJ1-1, with TRBD1 identical over 7 bases. The CDR3 runs 15 residues. From germline, CDR1 is LGHDT and CDR2 YNNKEL (reference sequence). The V and J ends lost 3 bases and 0 bases, in that order; junction bases with no gene match: 4. CDR3 nucleotide sequence: TGTGCCAGCAGCCAGGGACAGTCCATGAACACTGAAGCTTTCTTT. Residues: CASSQGQSMNTEAFF.

V and J are TRBV29-1 and TRBJ1-5; 7 bases are a match to TRBD1. V was clipped by 6 bases and J by 4 bases; unmatched bases: 6. This CDR3 has 13 amino acids. Germline assignment: CDR1 SQVTM and CDR2 ANQGSEA. The CDR3 reads CSVDTGANQPQHF. As DNA, the CDR3 is TGCAGCGTGGATACAGGGGCTAATCAGCCCCAGCATTTT.

The chain links TRBV5-1 to TRBJ1-2; 8 nucleotides match TRBD1. V lost 3 bases to trimming and J lost 8 bases; unmatched junction nucleotides: 12. Germline V lookup: CDR1 SGHRS, CDR2 YFSETQ. The CDR3 is 15 residues long. Here the CDR3 reads CASSSADREDGGYTF. Here the CDR3 DNA reads TGCGCCAGCAGCTCCGCGGACAGGGAGGATGGCGGCTACACCTTC. The full variable domain, rest sourced from reference TRBV5-1 and TRBJ1-2, is KAGVTQTPRYLIKTRGQQVTLSCSPISGHRSVSWYQQTPGQGLQFLFEYFSETQRNKGNFPGRFSGRQFSNSRSEMNVSTLELGDSALYLCASSSADREDGGYTFGSGTRLTVV.

This chain's CDR3 is CASSEERANEKLFF. The CDR3 DNA reads as TGTGCCAGCAGCGAGGAGAGGGCTAATGAAAAACTGTTTTTT. The V gene is TRBV5-8, the J gene TRBJ1-4; D call uncertain. CDR3 size: 14 residues. V was cut by 4 bases and J by 3 bases, with 10 bases left in between. Germline V gene data show CDR1 as SGHTS and CDR2 as YDEGEE.